Following are 26 T cell receptor beta chains from one sample sequenced in a study of blood T cell repertoires in COVID-19 (TCRdb year 2020). Library generation was performed with the immunoSEQ multiplex PCR assay. Drawn from immuneACCESS, this table holds only the in-frame rearrangements with V and J called that TCRdb kept. Clones are partly lost; checked studies trace under half to an unresolved V gene and leave the rest unexplained. The sample table shows about 140,000 clones, and 79% are seen once. The ten largest clonotypes hold roughly 3.4% of the sample. Material: peripheral blood. The source of these receptors is a man between 60 and 75 years old with acute or convalescent COVID-19.

The genes are TRBV20-1 and TRBJ1-2; 8 bases match TRBD1. This CDR3 spans 15 amino acids. V shed 3 bases and J 5 bases; nucleotides not matched to a gene: 11. Germline CDR1 DFQATT, CDR2 SNEGSKA (reference sequence). CDR3 nucleotide sequence: TGCAGTGCTAGTCCGGGACAGGTGGTTTCGTATGGCTACACCTTC. Its protein product is CSASPGQVVSYGYTF.

The gene calls are TRBV5-1 and TRBJ1-2; maybe TRBD1 (5 bases). The germline V gene encodes CDR1 SGHRS and CDR2 YFSETQ. The CDR3 is 16 amino acids. Trimming shortened V by 2 bases and J by 3 bases, and 17 bases separated the two germline ends. The CDR3 region is CASSFGSLGADYGYTF. CDR3 nucleotides: TGCGCCAGCAGCTTTGGATCCCTAGGGGCGGACTATGGCTACACCTTC.

The CDR3 region has the DNA TGTGCCAGCAGCTTAGGGGCGGGAGGGCCCCTCACCGGGGAGCTGTTTTTT. It codes for CASSLGAGGPLTGELFF. The V call is TRBV7-9, the J call TRBJ2-2, with TRBD2 matching over 9 bases. The CDR3 runs to 17 residues. V was clipped by 1 base and J by 4 bases; unmatched bases: 7. Looked up from germline, CDR1 is SEHNR and CDR2 is FQNEAQ (reference sequence). Full variable domain (missing parts from reference TRBV7-9 and TRBJ2-2): DTGVSQNPRHKITKRGQNVTFRCDPISEHNRLYWYRQTLGQGPEFLTYFQNEAQLEKSRLLSDRFSAERPKGSFSTLEIQRTEQGDSAMYLCASSLGAGGPLTGELFFGEGSRLTVL.

This clone was observed a few times. The V and J genes are TRBV6-5 and TRBJ1-4, with 7 bases fitting TRBD1. The junction had 10 bases not matched to a gene; V was cut back by 10 bases and J by 8 bases. Germline values: CDR1 MNHEY, CDR2 SVGAGI. The CDR3 loop spans 13 amino acids. CDR3 DNA: TGTGCCACGAGGACAGGAGAATTCGAAAAACTGTTTTTT. It codes for CATRTGEFEKLFF.

DNA for the CDR3: TGTGCCAGCTCACCACCGAGGGTAGAATTGCCTGAAGCTTTCTTT. Its translation: CASSPPRVELPEAFF. V usage is TRBV18 and J usage is TRBJ1-1; no reliable D call. V lost 0 bases to trimming and J lost 6 bases, with 14 bases between them. This CDR3 contains 15 residues. Germline CDR1 and CDR2: KGHSH and LQKENI.

CDR3 bases: TGTGCCAGCAGTGACGTCCGCAGGGGGCGCACAGATACGCAGTATTTT. This codes for CASSDVRRGRTDTQYF. J is TRBJ2-3 and V is TRBV6-4; TRBD1 matches at 8 bases. Germline-derived CDR1 and CDR2 are MRHNA and SNTAGT. The CDR3 is 16 amino acids. Trimming at V came to 2 bases and at J to 1 base, leaving 5 bases not matched to a gene.

CDR3 nucleotide sequence: TGCAGCGCGGGCCGTGAGGCAGTGAACACTGAAGCTTTCTTT. Amino acids: CSAGREAVNTEAFF. The rearrangement uses TRBV29-1 and TRBJ1-1; unclear D gene. Germline assignment: CDR1 SQVTM and CDR2 ANQGSEA. This CDR3 is built from 14 residues. The V and J ends lost 7 bases and 0 bases respectively, with 15 bases between them.

The CDR3 sequence: CASSVGGGSPYEQYF. The CDR3 bases are TGTGCCAGCAGCGTAGGCGGGGGTTCCCCCTACGAGCAGTACTTC. The chain combines TRBV9 with TRBJ2-7; 7 bases line up with TRBD2. V shed 0 bases and J 2 bases; nucleotides not matched to a gene: 5. Germline V lookup: CDR1 SGDLS, CDR2 YYNGEE. The CDR3 has 15 residues. Variable domain in full (rest from reference TRBV9 and TRBJ2-7): DSGVTQTPKHLITATGQRVTLRCSPRSGDLSVYWYQQSLDQGLQFLIQYYNGEERAKGNILERFSAQQFPDLHSELNLSSLELGDSALYFCASSVGGGSPYEQYFGPGTRLTVT.

Regarding this clone: Other DNA sequences in the same sample also yield this CDR3. The chain uses TRBV4-3 and TRBJ1-1; no definite D call. CDR1 and CDR2 from the germline V gene are LGHNA and YSLEER. The CDR3 extends over 15 amino acids. Deletions cut 1 base from V and 0 bases from J, with 9 bases between. CDR3 sequence reads: CASSQGAAMNTEAFF. CDR3 nucleotide sequence: TGCGCCAGCAGCCAAGGGGCAGCTATGAACACTGAAGCTTTCTTT.

J is TRBJ1-3 and V is TRBV18; D is undetermined. With 0 bases removed from V and 0 bases from J, the gap between germline ends came to 9 bases. Per the germline V gene, CDR1 is KGHSH and CDR2 is LQKENI. This CDR3 contains 16 residues. The CDR3 bases are TGTGCCAGCTCACCACCGGGCAGACCCTCTGGAAACACCATATATTTT. It translates to CASSPPGRPSGNTIYF.

The chain recombines TRBV4-2 with TRBJ2-7; 9 bases line up with TRBD2. Germline assignment: CDR1 LGHNA and CDR2 YNFKEQ. J lost 3 bases, V lost 1 base, and 4 bases had no gene match. The CDR3 has 15 residues. CDR3 in amino acids: CASSQGVSGSYEQYF. The CDR3 bases are TGTGCCAGCAGCCAAGGGGTTAGCGGGAGCTACGAGCAGTACTTC.

This chain uses TRBV7-8 with TRBJ2-1; 7 nucleotides agree with TRBD2. CDR1 SGHVS and CDR2 FQNEAQ come from the germline V gene. V was pared by 1 base and J by 7 bases, with 13 bases of the junction left unmatched. The CDR3 totals 17 residues. The CDR3 DNA reads as TGTGCCAGCAGCTTAGTTATTGGGGGACTAATCTTAAATGAGCAGTTCTTC. Its translation is CASSLVIGGLILNEQFF.

This clone was seen many times. The chain joins TRBV19 to TRBJ1-2; D perhaps matches TRBD1 (5 bases). The ends were cut back, 7 bases at V and 8 bases at J, with 14 bases in the middle. CDR1 and CDR2 from the germline V gene are LNHDA and SQIVND (reference sequence). CDR3 size: 12 residues. The CDR3 reads CASISGGKGYTF. The CDR3 DNA follows: TGTGCCAGTATCTCCGGGGGTAAAGGCTACACCTTC.

Turning to this clone: At the DNA level, this CDR3 is encoded by other sequences in the same sample as well. This chain connects TRBV2 to TRBJ1-5; the D gene is possibly TRBD1 (6 bases). The CDR3 is made up of 14 amino acids. Germline V gene data show CDR1 as SNHLY and CDR2 as FYNNEI. V was cut by 6 bases and J by 0 bases, with 9 bases left in between. CDR3 region: CASRQGHSNQPQHF. The CDR3 DNA reads as TGTGCCAGCAGGCAGGGACATAGCAATCAGCCCCAGCATTTT.

As concerns this clone: This specimen includes other DNA sequences encoding the same CDR3. The chain couples TRBV28 to TRBJ2-5; 8 positions agree with TRBD1. V trimming: 2 bases; J trimming: 5 bases; junction bases outside the gene matches: 4. This CDR3 has 14 amino acids. Germline values: CDR1 MDHEN, CDR2 SYDVKM. The CDR3 spells CASSLGQGRETQYF. CDR3 DNA: TGTGCCAGCAGTTTAGGACAGGGCAGGGAGACCCAGTACTTC.

In this sample, this clone turned up a few times. This rearrangement joins TRBV9 to TRBJ2-2; perhaps TRBD1 as D (6 bases). Trimming cost V 2 bases and J 0 bases, with 11 bases left between them. The CDR3 contains 16 residues. Germline lookup yields CDR1 SGDLS and CDR2 YYNGEE. For the CDR3, the DNA is TGTGCCAGCAGCGTCTATGACAGGACGAACACCGGGGAGCTGTTTTTT. This translates into CASSVYDRTNTGELFF.

V gene TRBV24-1 combines with J gene TRBJ2-1, with D perhaps TRBD1 (5 bases). Germline CDR1 is KGHDR and CDR2 is SFDVKD. V was cut by 5 bases and J by 0 bases, with 19 bases left in between. CDR3 length: 18 residues. The CDR3 DNA reads as TGTGCCACCAGTGGCTCCCGACAGTCACTAAGCTCCTACAATGAGCAGTTCTTC. The encoded protein is CATSGSRQSLSSYNEQFF.

The chain has TRBV6-6 and TRBJ2-1, with D possibly being TRBD2 (5 bases). CDR1 and CDR2 from the germline V gene are MNHNY and SVGAGI (reference sequence). V was shortened by 8 bases and J by 9 bases, with 14 bases between the two germline ends. There are 12 residues in the CDR3. The CDR3 loop reads CASGLLGSEQFF. CDR3 in DNA: TGTGCCAGCGGTTTACTAGGGTCTGAGCAGTTCTTC.

This chain uses TRBV11-1 with TRBJ2-3; D gene uncertain. The CDR3 is 14 residues long. CDR1 is SGHAT, CDR2 FQDESV, per germline (reference sequence). The germline V and J ends were trimmed by 0 bases and 1 base, with 5 bases remaining between them. CDR3: CASSLAGRTDTQYF. Here the CDR3 DNA reads TGTGCCAGCAGCTTAGCCGGTCGCACAGATACGCAGTATTTT.

The chain couples TRBV3-1 (or the pseudogene TRBV3-2) to TRBJ1-3; D remains unclear. CDR1 LGHDT and CDR2 YNNKEL come from the germline V gene (reference sequence). Deletions cut 1 base from V and 1 base from J, with 5 bases between. The CDR3 has 14 residues. The DNA of the CDR3 is TGTGCCAGCAGCCAAGGGAGGTCTGGAAACACCATATATTTT. It is translated as CASSQGRSGNTIYF.

The chain uses TRBV6-1 and TRBJ2-3, with a weak D call TRBD1 (5 bases). Trimming took 1 base from V and 4 from J, leaving 15 bases between them. CDR3 length: 16 amino acids. CDR1 MNHNS and CDR2 SASEGT come from the germline V gene. CDR3 loop: CASSEGPIGAADTQYF. The CDR3 nucleotides read TGTGCCAGCAGTGAAGGCCCAATAGGGGCCGCAGATACGCAGTATTTT.

V and J are TRBV18 and TRBJ1-2, with 9 bases aligning to TRBD1. The CDR3 consists of 14 residues. V lost 2 bases, J lost 8 bases, and 6 bases stayed unmatched. In germline, CDR1 is KGHSH, CDR2 LQKENI. The CDR3 protein is CASSPGTGPRGYTF. DNA of the CDR3: TGTGCCAGCTCACCAGGGACAGGGCCTAGGGGCTACACCTTC. Variable domain in full (rest from reference TRBV18 and TRBJ1-2): NAGVMQNPRHLVRRRGQEARLRCSPMKGHSHVYWYRQLPEEGLKFMVYLQKENIIDESGMPKERFSAEFPKEGPSILRIQQVVRGDSAAYFCASSPGTGPRGYTFGSGTRLTVV.

This rearrangement joins TRBV4-1 to TRBJ2-7; the D gene is possibly TRBD2 (5 bases). This CDR3 has 15 amino acids. Trimming shortened V by 1 base and J by 2 bases, and 12 bases separated the two germline ends. Per germline, CDR1 MGHRA and CDR2 YSYEKL. CDR3 region: CASSQGHGVTYEQYF. CDR3 in DNA: TGCGCCAGCAGCCAAGGACACGGGGTAACCTACGAGCAGTACTTC.

J is TRBJ2-1 and V is TRBV6-1; 10 bases agree with TRBD2. CDR1 and CDR2 (germline): MNHNS, SASEGT. The CDR3 spans 16 residues. The junction had 3 bases not matched to a gene; V was cut back by 2 bases and J by 2 bases. CDR3: CASSERAGGAYNEQFF. As DNA, the CDR3 is TGTGCCAGCAGTGAACGAGCGGGAGGGGCCTACAATGAGCAGTTCTTC.

This chain links TRBV6-6 with TRBJ2-5, with TRBD2 matching 7 bases. Losses at the gene ends were 8 bases for V and 4 bases for J; bases not matched to a gene: 4. Germline V CDR1 and CDR2: MNHNY, SVGAGI (reference sequence). The CDR3 runs to 12 residues. For the CDR3, the DNA is TGTGCCAGCCGCGGGAGCGTAGAGACCCAGTACTTC. Amino acid sequence: CASRGSVETQYF.

J is TRBJ2-5 and V is TRBV7-2; 12 bases are a match to TRBD1. The ends lost 4 bases at V and 4 bases at J; junction bases unmatched: 7. Looked up from germline, CDR1 is SGHTA and CDR2 is FQGNSA. This CDR3 comprises 16 residues. The CDR3 coding sequence is TGTGCCAGCAGCTCCAGAGGGGACAGGGGGCGAGAGACCCAGTACTTC. Its translation is CASSSRGDRGRETQYF.